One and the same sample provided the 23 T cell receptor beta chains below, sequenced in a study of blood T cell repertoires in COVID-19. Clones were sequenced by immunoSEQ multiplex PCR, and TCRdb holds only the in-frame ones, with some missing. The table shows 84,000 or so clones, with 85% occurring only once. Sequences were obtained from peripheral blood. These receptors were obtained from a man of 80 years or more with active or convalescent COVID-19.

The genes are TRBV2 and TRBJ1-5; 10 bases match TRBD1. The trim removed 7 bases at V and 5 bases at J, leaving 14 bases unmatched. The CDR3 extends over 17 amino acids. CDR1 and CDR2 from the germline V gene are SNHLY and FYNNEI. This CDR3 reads CASNPGQGFSVDQPQHF. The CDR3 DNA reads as TGTGCCAGCAATCCGGGACAGGGGTTTAGTGTCGATCAGCCCCAGCATTTT.

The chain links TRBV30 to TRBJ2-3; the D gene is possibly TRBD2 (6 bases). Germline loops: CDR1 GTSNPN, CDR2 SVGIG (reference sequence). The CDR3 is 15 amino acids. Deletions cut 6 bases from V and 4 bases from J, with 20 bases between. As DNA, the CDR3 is TGTGCCTGCCGGGGAGGAACGGTGCGGGCAGATACGCAGTATTTT. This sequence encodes CACRGGTVRADTQYF.

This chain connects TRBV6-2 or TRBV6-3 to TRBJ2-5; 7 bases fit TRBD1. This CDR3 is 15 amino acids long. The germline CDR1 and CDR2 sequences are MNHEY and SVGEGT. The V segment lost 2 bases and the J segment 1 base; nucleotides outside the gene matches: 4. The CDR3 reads CASSYAGTAQETQYF. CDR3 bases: TGTGCCAGCAGTTACGCCGGGACAGCCCAAGAGACCCAGTACTTC.

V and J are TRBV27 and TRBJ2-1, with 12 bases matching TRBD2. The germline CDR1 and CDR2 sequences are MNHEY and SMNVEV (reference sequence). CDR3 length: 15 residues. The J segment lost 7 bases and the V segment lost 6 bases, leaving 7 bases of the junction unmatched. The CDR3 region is CASRLAGGWGNEQFF. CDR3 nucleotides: TGTGCCAGCAGACTAGCGGGAGGTTGGGGGAATGAGCAGTTCTTC.

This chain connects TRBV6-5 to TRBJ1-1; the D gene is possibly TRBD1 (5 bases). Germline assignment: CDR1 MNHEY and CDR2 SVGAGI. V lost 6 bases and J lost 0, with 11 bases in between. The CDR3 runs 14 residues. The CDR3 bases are TGTGCCAGCAGCCCCGGGACTCTGAACACTGAAGCTTTCTTT. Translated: CASSPGTLNTEAFF.

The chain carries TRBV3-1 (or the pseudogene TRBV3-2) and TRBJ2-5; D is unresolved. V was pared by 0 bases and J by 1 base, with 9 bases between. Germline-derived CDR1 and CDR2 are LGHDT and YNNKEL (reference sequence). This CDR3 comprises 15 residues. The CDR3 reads CASSQDLPGQETQYF. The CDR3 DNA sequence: TGTGCCAGCAGCCAAGATCTCCCAGGCCAAGAGACCCAGTACTTC.

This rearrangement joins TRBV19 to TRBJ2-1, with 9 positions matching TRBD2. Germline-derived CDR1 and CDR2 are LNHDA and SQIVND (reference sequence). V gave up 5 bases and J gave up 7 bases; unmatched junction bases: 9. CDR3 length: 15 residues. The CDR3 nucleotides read TGTGCCAGTAGTGCCGGGACTAGCAAATTTAATGAGCAGTTCTTC. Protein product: CASSAGTSKFNEQFF.

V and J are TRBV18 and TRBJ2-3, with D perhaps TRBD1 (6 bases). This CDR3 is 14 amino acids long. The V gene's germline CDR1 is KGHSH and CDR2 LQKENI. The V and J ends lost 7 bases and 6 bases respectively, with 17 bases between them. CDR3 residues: CASFPGVGTDTQYF. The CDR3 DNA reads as TGTGCCAGCTTCCCAGGGGTGGGGACGGATACGCAGTATTTT.

The CDR3 bases are TGCAGTGCTAGTCGACCGTCGGGAGATACGCAGTATTTT. Protein: CSASRPSGDTQYF. V usage is TRBV20-1 and J usage is TRBJ2-3, with unresolved D. Trimming left V 3 bases short and J 5 bases short, with 12 bases between. CDR3 length: 13 amino acids. CDR1 and CDR2 (germline): DFQATT, SNEGSKA (reference sequence).

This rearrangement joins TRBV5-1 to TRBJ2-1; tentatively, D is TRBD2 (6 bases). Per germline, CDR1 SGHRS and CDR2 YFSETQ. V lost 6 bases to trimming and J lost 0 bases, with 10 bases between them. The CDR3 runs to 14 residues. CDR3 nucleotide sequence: TGCGCCAGCACGGAGGGGAGCTCCTACAATGAGCAGTTCTTC. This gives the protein CASTEGSSYNEQFF. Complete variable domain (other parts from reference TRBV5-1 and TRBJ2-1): KAGVTQTPRYLIKTRGQQVTLSCSPISGHRSVSWYQQTPGQGLQFLFEYFSETQRNKGNFPGRFSGRQFSNSRSEMNVSTLELGDSALYLCASTEGSSYNEQFFGPGTRLTVL.

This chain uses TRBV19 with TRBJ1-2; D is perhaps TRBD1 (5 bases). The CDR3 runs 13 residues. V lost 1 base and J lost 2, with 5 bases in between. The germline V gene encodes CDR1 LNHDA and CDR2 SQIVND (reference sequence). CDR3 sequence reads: CASSIGTNYGYTF. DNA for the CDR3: TGTGCCAGTAGTATAGGGACAAACTATGGCTACACCTTC. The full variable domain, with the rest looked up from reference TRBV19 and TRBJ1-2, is DGGITQSPKYLFRKEGQNVTLSCEQNLNHDAMYWYRQDPGQGLRLIYYSQIVNDFQKGDIAEGYSVSREKKESFPLTVTSAQKNPTAFYLCASSIGTNYGYTFGSGTRLTVV.

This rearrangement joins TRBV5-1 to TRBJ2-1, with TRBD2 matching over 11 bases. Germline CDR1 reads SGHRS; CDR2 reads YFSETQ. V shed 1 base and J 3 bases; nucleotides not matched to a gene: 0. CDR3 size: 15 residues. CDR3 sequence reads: CASSLLAGGYNEQFF. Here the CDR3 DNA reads TGCGCCAGCAGCTTGCTAGCGGGAGGCTACAATGAGCAGTTCTTC.

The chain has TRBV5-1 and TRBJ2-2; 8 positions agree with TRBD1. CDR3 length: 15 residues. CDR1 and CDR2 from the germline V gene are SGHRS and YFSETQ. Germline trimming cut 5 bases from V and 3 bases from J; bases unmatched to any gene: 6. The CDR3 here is CASRSGQEYTGELFF. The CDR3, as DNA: TGCGCCAGCAGGTCGGGACAGGAATACACCGGGGAGCTGTTTTTT.

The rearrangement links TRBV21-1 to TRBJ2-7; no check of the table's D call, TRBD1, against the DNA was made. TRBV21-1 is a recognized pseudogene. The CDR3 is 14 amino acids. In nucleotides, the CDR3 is TGTGCCAGCAGCAAAGCCCAGGGCATCGGCGAGCAGTACGTC. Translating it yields CASSKAQGIGEQYV.

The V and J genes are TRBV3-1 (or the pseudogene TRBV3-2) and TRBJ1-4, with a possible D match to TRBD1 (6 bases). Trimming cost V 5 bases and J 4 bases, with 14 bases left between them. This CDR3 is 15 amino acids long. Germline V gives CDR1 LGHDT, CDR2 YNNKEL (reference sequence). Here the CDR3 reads CASSEPGQRNEKLFF. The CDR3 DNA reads TGTGCCAGCAGCGAGCCCGGACAGCGTAATGAAAAACTGTTTTTT.

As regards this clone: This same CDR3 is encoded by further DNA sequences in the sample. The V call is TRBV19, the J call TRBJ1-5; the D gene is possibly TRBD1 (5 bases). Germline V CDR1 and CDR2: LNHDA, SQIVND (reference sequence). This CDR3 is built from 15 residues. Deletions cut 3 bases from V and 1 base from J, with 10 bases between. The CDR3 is CASSITGRSNQPQHF. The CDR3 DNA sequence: TGTGCCAGTAGTATTACAGGTCGGAGCAATCAGCCCCAGCATTTT. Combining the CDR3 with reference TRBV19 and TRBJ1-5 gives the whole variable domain DGGITQSPKYLFRKEGQNVTLSCEQNLNHDAMYWYRQDPGQGLRLIYYSQIVNDFQKGDIAEGYSVSREKKESFPLTVTSAQKNPTAFYLCASSITGRSNQPQHFGDGTRLSIL.

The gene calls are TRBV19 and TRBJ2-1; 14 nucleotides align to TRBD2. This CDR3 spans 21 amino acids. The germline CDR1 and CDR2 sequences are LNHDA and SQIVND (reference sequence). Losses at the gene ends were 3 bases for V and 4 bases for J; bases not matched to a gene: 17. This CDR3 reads CASSIRTPGTSGGVPYNEQFF. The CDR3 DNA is TGTGCCAGTAGTATCCGCACCCCGGGGACTAGCGGGGGTGTCCCATACAATGAGCAGTTCTTC. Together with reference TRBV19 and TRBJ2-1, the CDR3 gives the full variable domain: DGGITQSPKYLFRKEGQNVTLSCEQNLNHDAMYWYRQDPGQGLRLIYYSQIVNDFQKGDIAEGYSVSREKKESFPLTVTSAQKNPTAFYLCASSIRTPGTSGGVPYNEQFFGPGTRLTVL.

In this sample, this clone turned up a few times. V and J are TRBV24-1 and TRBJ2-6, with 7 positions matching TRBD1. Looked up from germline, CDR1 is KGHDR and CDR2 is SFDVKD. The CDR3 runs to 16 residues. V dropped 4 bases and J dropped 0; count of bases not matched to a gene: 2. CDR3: CATSENRGSGANVLTF. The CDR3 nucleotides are TGTGCCACCAGTGAAAACAGGGGCTCTGGGGCCAACGTCCTGACTTTC.

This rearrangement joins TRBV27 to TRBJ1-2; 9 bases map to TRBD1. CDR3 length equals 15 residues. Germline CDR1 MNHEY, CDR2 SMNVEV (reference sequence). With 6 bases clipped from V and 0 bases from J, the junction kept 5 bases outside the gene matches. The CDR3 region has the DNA TGTGCCAGCAGGGCCGGGACAGGGACTAACTATGGCTACACCTTC. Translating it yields CASRAGTGTNYGYTF.

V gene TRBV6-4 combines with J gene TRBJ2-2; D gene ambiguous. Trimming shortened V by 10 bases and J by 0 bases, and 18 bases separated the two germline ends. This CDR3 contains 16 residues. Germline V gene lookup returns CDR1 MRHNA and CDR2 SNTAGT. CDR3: CAKFVRRASNTGELFF. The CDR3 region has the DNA TGTGCCAAATTCGTTCGGAGAGCCTCGAACACCGGGGAGCTGTTTTTT.

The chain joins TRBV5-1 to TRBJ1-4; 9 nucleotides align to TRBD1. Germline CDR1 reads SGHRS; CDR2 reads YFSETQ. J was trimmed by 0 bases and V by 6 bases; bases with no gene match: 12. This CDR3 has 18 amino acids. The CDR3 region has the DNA TGCGCCAGCAAAACAGGGGGCATAGCGGGGACAACTAATGAAAAACTGTTTTTT. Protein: CASKTGGIAGTTNEKLFF. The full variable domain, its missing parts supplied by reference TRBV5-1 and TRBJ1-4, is KAGVTQTPRYLIKTRGQQVTLSCSPISGHRSVSWYQQTPGQGLQFLFEYFSETQRNKGNFPGRFSGRQFSNSRSEMNVSTLELGDSALYLCASKTGGIAGTTNEKLFFGSGTQLSVL.

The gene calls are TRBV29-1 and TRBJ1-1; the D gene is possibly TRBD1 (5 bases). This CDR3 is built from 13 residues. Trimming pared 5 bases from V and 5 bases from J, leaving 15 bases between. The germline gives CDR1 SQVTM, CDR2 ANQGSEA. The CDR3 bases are TGCAGCGTTCAGTCTCGAAGGGGAACTGAAGCTTTCTTT. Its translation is CSVQSRRGTEAFF.

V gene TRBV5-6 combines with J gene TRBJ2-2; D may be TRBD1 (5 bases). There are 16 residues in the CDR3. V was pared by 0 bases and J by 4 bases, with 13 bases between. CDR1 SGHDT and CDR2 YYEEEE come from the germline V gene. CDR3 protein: CASSLGPRDSTGELFF. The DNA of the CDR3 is TGTGCCAGCAGCTTGGGACCGAGAGACAGCACCGGGGAGCTGTTTTTT.